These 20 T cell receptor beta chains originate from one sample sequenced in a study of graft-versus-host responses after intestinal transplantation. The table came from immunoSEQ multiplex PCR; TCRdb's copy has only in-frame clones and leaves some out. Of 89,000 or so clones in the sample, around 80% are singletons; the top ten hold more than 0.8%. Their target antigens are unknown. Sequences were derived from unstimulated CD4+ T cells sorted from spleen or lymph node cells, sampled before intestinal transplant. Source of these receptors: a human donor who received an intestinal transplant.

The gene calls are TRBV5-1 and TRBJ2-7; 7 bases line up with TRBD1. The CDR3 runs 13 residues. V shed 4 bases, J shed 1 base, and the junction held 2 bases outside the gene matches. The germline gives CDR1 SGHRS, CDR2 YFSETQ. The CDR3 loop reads CASSQGVSYEQYF. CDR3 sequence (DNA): TGCGCCAGCAGCCAGGGGGTATCCTACGAGCAGTACTTC.

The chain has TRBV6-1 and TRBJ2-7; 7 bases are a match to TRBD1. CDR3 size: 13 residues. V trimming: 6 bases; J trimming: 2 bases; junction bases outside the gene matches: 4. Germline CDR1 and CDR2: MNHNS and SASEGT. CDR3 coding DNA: TGTGCCAGCAGGACAGGGCTCCCCTACGAGCAGTACTTC. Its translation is CASRTGLPYEQYF.

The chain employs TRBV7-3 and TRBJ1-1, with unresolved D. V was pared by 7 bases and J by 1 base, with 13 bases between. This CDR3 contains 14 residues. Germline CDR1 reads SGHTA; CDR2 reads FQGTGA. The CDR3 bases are TGTGCCAGCAAACCTACGGGGAGGAACACTGAAGCTTTCTTT. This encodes CASKPTGRNTEAFF.

DNA for the CDR3: TGTGCCAGTACCCCGGGACACCGGCGTTCACCCCTCCACTTT. It specifies CASTPGHRRSPLHF. The chain employs TRBV19 and TRBJ1-6, with D perhaps matching TRBD1 (6 bases). The CDR3 is 14 amino acids. From germline, CDR1 is LNHDA and CDR2 SQIVND (reference sequence). Trimming stripped 7 bases from V and 9 bases from J, with 16 bases between.

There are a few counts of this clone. The CDR3 DNA follows: TGTGCCAGCAGCTTCGTCACCACGGGGTTTGGCTACACCTTC. It codes for CASSFVTTGFGYTF. The V and J genes are TRBV5-8 and TRBJ1-2; D is unclear. Trimming took 2 bases from V and 7 from J, leaving 15 bases between them. This CDR3 contains 14 residues. Germline lookup yields CDR1 SGHTS and CDR2 YDEGEE.

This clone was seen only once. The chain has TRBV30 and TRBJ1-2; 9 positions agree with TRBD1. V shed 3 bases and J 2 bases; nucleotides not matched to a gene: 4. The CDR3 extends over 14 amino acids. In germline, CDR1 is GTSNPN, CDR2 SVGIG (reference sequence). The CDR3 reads CAWSRQGGNYGYTF. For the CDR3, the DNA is TGTGCCTGGAGCCGACAGGGGGGGAACTATGGCTACACCTTC.

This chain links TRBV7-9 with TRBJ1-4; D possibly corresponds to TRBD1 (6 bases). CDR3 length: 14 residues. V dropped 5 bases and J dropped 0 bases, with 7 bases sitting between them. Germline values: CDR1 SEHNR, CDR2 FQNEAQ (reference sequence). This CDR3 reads CASSHRATNEKLFF. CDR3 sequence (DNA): TGTGCCAGCAGCCACAGGGCAACTAATGAAAAACTGTTTTTT.

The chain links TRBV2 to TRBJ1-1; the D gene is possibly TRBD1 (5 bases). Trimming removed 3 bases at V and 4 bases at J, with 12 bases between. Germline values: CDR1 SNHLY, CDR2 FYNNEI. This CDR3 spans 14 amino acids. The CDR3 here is CASSDPSRATEAFF. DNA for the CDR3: TGTGCCAGCAGTGATCCCAGCAGGGCCACTGAAGCTTTCTTT.

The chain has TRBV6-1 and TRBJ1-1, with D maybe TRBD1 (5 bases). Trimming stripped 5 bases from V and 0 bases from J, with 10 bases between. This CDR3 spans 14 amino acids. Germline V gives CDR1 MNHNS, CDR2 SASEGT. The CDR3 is CASSSGLLNTEAFF. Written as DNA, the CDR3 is TGTGCCAGCAGTTCGGGACTCCTGAACACTGAAGCTTTCTTT.

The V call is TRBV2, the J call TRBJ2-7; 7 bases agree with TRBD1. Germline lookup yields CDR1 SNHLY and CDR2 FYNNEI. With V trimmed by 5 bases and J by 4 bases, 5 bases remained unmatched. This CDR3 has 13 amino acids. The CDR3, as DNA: TGTGCCAGCAGTTCAGACAGGGCTTACGAGCAGTACTTC. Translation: CASSSDRAYEQYF.

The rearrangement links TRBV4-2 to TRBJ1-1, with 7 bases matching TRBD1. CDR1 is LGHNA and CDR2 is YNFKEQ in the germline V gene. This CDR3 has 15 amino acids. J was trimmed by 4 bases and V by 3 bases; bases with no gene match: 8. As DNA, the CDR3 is TGTGCCAGCAGCCAGCGACAGGGAGCGGGCACTGAAGCTTTCTTT. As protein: CASSQRQGAGTEAFF.

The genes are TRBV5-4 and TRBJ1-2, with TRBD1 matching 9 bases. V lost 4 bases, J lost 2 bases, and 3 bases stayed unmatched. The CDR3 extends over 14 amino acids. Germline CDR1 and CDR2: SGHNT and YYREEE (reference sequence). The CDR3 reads CASSLQGANYGYTF. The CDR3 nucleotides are TGTGCCAGCAGCCTACAGGGGGCGAACTATGGCTACACCTTC.

For the CDR3, the DNA is TGCGCCAGCAGCTTGGACATCGGAGGAGAGACCCAGTACTTC. Residues: CASSLDIGGETQYF. The V call is TRBV5-1, the J call TRBJ2-5, with D tentatively TRBD2 (5 bases). V was pared by 0 bases and J by 4 bases, with 10 bases between. This CDR3 contains 14 residues. Germline CDR1 SGHRS, CDR2 YFSETQ.

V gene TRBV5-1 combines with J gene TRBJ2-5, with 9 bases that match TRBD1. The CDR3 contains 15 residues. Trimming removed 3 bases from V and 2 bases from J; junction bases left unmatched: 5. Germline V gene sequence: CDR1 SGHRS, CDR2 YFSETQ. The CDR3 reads CASSSGQGQQETQYF. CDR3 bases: TGCGCCAGCAGCTCGGGACAGGGCCAACAAGAGACCCAGTACTTC. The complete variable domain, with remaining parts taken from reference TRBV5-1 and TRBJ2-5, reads KAGVTQTPRYLIKTRGQQVTLSCSPISGHRSVSWYQQTPGQGLQFLFEYFSETQRNKGNFPGRFSGRQFSNSRSEMNVSTLELGDSALYLCASSSGQGQQETQYFGPGTRLLVL.

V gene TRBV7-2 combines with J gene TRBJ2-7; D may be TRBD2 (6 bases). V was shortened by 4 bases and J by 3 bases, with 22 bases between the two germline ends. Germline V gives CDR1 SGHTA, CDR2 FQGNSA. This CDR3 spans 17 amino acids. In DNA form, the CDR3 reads TGTGCCAGCAGCTCCCCCGATCGTCTAGCGTCTAGCTACGAGCAGTACTTC. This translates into CASSSPDRLASSYEQYF.

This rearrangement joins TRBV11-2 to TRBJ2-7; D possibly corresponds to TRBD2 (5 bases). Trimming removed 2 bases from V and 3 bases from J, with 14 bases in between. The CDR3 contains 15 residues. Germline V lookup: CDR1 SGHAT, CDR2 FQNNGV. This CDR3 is CASSLYSGGVYEQYF. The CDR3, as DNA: TGTGCCAGCAGCTTATACAGCGGAGGAGTCTACGAGCAGTACTTC.

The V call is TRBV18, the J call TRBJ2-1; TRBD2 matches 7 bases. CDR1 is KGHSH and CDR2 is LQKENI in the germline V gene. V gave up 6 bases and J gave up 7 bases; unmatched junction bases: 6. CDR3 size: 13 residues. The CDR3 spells CASSPELANEQFF. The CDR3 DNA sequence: TGTGCCAGCTCCCCTGAACTAGCGAATGAGCAGTTCTTC.

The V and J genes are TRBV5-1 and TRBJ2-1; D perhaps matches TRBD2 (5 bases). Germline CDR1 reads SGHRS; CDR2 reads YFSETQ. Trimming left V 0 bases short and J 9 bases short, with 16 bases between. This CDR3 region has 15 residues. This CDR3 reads CASSLEVGSYGEQFF. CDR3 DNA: TGCGCCAGCAGCTTGGAAGTAGGGAGTTATGGTGAGCAGTTCTTC. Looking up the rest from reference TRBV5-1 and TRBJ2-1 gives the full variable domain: KAGVTQTPRYLIKTRGQQVTLSCSPISGHRSVSWYQQTPGQGLQFLFEYFSETQRNKGNFPGRFSGRQFSNSRSEMNVSTLELGDSALYLCASSLEVGSYGEQFFGPGTRLTVL.

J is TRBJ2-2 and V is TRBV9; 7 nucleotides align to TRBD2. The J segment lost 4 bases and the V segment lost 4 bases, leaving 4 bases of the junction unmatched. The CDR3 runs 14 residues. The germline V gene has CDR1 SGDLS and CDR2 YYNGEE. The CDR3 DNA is TGTGCCAGCAGCATAAGCGGGACCACCGGGGAGCTGTTTTTT. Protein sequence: CASSISGTTGELFF. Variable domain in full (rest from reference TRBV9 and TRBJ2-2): DSGVTQTPKHLITATGQRVTLRCSPRSGDLSVYWYQQSLDQGLQFLIQYYNGEERAKGNILERFSAQQFPDLHSELNLSSLELGDSALYFCASSISGTTGELFFGEGSRLTVL.

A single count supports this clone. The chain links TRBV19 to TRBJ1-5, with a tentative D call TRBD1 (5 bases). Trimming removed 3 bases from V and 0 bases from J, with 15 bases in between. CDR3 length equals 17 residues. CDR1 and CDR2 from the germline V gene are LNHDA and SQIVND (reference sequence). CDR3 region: CASSIPPGGYSNQPQHF. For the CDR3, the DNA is TGTGCCAGTAGTATCCCTCCGGGGGGATATAGCAATCAGCCCCAGCATTTT.